The 23 T cell receptor beta chains listed next were all sequenced from one sample in a study of blood T cell repertoires in COVID-19 (dated by TCRdb to about 2020). The library was obtained by the immunoSEQ multiplex PCR assay. Not all clones reach the TCRdb copy of this immuneACCESS table, which keeps in-frame sequences only. Checked studies attribute under half of the gap to unresolved V genes and leave the rest unexplained. This sample lists some 200,000 clones; over 75% were detected once. About 4.8% of the sample is in the top ten clones. Sample: peripheral blood. Receptors originate from a middle-aged woman with acute or convalescent COVID-19.

The rearrangement joins TRBV5-1 to TRBJ2-3; TRBD2 matches at 13 bases. Per the germline V gene, CDR1 is SGHRS and CDR2 is YFSETQ. V gave up 4 bases and J gave up 6 bases; unmatched junction bases: 11. The CDR3 loop spans 17 amino acids. CDR3 in amino acids: CASSDGLAGVSGDTQYF. CDR3 bases: TGCGCCAGCAGCGACGGACTAGCGGGGGTCTCGGGGGATACGCAGTATTTT. The whole variable domain, remainder taken from reference TRBV5-1 and TRBJ2-3, is KAGVTQTPRYLIKTRGQQVTLSCSPISGHRSVSWYQQTPGQGLQFLFEYFSETQRNKGNFPGRFSGRQFSNSRSEMNVSTLELGDSALYLCASSDGLAGVSGDTQYFGPGTRLTVL.

V and J are TRBV10-3 and TRBJ2-3, with TRBD1 matching over 11 bases. Germline CDR1 is ENHRY and CDR2 is SYGVKD. The CDR3 covers 14 residues. The V gene end was trimmed by 7 bases and the J gene end by 4 bases; junction bases not matched to a gene: 4. The CDR3 DNA reads TGTGCCATCAACGGACAGGGGGCCGCAGATACGCAGTATTTT. Protein: CAINGQGAADTQYF.

This rearrangement joins TRBV10-1 to TRBJ2-1, with TRBD1 identical over 7 bases. The CDR3 has 15 amino acids. The germline V gene encodes CDR1 WNHNN and CDR2 SYGVQD (reference sequence). V lost 3 bases, J lost 7 bases, and 9 bases stayed unmatched. CDR3 nucleotides: TGCGCCAGCAGTGATATCCAGGGGGTGAAGAATGAGCAGTTCTTC. Its protein is CASSDIQGVKNEQFF.

Only one count was recorded for this clone. V and J are TRBV15 and TRBJ2-7, with a possible D match to TRBD2 (5 bases). Germline CDR1 LNHNV, CDR2 YYDKDF (reference sequence). CDR3 length equals 15 residues. V dropped 1 base and J dropped 4 bases, with 14 bases sitting between them. CDR3 amino acids: CATSRGTGSGYEQYV. The DNA of the CDR3 is TGTGCCACCAGCAGAGGGACGGGCTCGGGGTACGAGCAGTACGTC.

V usage is TRBV6-2 or TRBV6-3 and J usage is TRBJ2-1; D remains ambiguous. Trimming shortened V by 6 bases and J by 9 bases, and 18 bases separated the two germline ends. Germline loops: CDR1 MNHEY, CDR2 SVGEGT. The CDR3 contains 14 residues. CDR3 DNA sequence: TGTGCCAGCAGCACACCCTCTTTACTAACTGAGCAGTTCTTC. This codes for CASSTPSLLTEQFF.

The chain couples TRBV14 to TRBJ1-2; D remains unclear. This CDR3 spans 15 amino acids. Per the germline V gene, CDR1 is SGHDN and CDR2 is FVKESK. The V end was cut by 0 bases, the J end by 0 bases, with 8 bases between. CDR3 bases: TGTGCCAGCAGCCAAGATCTCTCAGCTAACTATGGCTACACCTTC. It yields the protein CASSQDLSANYGYTF.

V gene TRBV9 combines with J gene TRBJ1-2; perhaps TRBD1 as D (5 bases). Germline assignment: CDR1 SGDLS and CDR2 YYNGEE. The V and J ends lost 0 bases and 0 bases respectively, with 12 bases between them. CDR3 length: 16 amino acids. The CDR3 DNA follows: TGTGCCAGCAGCGTAGATCCAGGGCGAGCTAACTATGGCTACACCTTC. Its translation: CASSVDPGRANYGYTF. The complete variable domain, with remaining parts taken from reference TRBV9 and TRBJ1-2, reads DSGVTQTPKHLITATGQRVTLRCSPRSGDLSVYWYQQSLDQGLQFLIQYYNGEERAKGNILERFSAQQFPDLHSELNLSSLELGDSALYFCASSVDPGRANYGYTFGSGTRLTVV.

This chain joins TRBV27 and TRBJ1-1, with TRBD1 matching over 7 bases. V lost 4 bases, J lost 1 base, and 3 bases stayed unmatched. From germline, CDR1 is MNHEY and CDR2 SMNVEV (reference sequence). CDR3 length equals 14 residues. CDR3: CASSWGTANTEAFF. CDR3 sequence (DNA): TGTGCCAGCAGTTGGGGGACAGCGAACACTGAAGCTTTCTTT.

This clone was seen a single time. The chain uses TRBV10-3 and TRBJ1-6; D is undetermined. CDR3 length equals 12 residues. From germline, CDR1 is ENHRY and CDR2 SYGVKD. V shed 6 bases and J shed 8 bases, with 8 bases lying between them. This chain's CDR3 is CAIRERDSPLHF. CDR3 coding DNA: TGTGCCATCAGGGAGCGTGATTCACCCCTCCACTTT.

This clone was picked up one time. The V gene is TRBV5-4, the J gene TRBJ2-1, with D perhaps TRBD2 (6 bases). V was shortened by 0 bases and J by 6 bases, with 7 bases between the two germline ends. Germline assignment: CDR1 SGHNT and CDR2 YYREEE (reference sequence). The CDR3 covers 13 residues. CDR3 in DNA: TGTGCCAGCAGCTTGGGGGGGGTCAATGAGCAGTTCTTC. Translation: CASSLGGVNEQFF.

This clone was observed a single time. The V and J genes are TRBV27 and TRBJ1-1; D is uncertain. The V end was cut by 5 bases, the J end by 3 bases, with 7 bases between. Germline CDR1 MNHEY, CDR2 SMNVEV (reference sequence). The CDR3 runs to 12 residues. DNA of the CDR3: TGTGCCAGCAGTAATACAGACACTGAAGCTTTCTTT. Translating it yields CASSNTDTEAFF.

This clone was recorded only once. The CDR3 loop is CASREGGEWSNQPQHF. The CDR3 DNA reads TGTGCCAGCAGAGAGGGGGGGGAATGGAGCAATCAGCCCCAGCATTTT. This rearrangement joins TRBV2 to TRBJ1-5; tentative D call: TRBD1 (6 bases). Germline loops: CDR1 SNHLY, CDR2 FYNNEI. V shed 6 bases and J shed 1 base, with 16 bases lying between them. This CDR3 spans 16 amino acids.

The chain carries TRBV12-5 and TRBJ1-2; no clear D. The ends were cut back, 5 bases at V and 6 bases at J, with 16 bases in the middle. Germline V gives CDR1 LGHNT, CDR2 FRNRAP. The CDR3 contains 14 residues. This CDR3 reads CASGTWSQLDGYTF. The CDR3 bases are TGTGCTAGTGGTACCTGGAGCCAACTAGATGGCTACACCTTC.

The chain's CDR3 is CASSEKRAGWYEKLFF. The CDR3 DNA is TGTGCCAGCAGTGAAAAACGGGCAGGGTGGTATGAAAAACTGTTTTTT. V and J are TRBV25-1 and TRBJ1-4, with D possibly being TRBD1 (5 bases). Germline V gene data show CDR1 as MGHDK and CDR2 as SYGVNS. The CDR3 length is 16 residues. The V end lost 2 bases, the J end lost 6 bases, and 16 bases lay between the germline ends.

The gene calls are TRBV5-1 and TRBJ1-1; the D is unclear. V dropped 0 bases and J dropped 4 bases, with 16 bases sitting between them. The germline V gene has CDR1 SGHRS and CDR2 YFSETQ. The CDR3 extends over 16 amino acids. The CDR3 spells CASSLARLGSVTEAFF. In DNA, the CDR3 is TGCGCCAGCAGCTTGGCCAGGTTAGGGAGTGTCACTGAAGCTTTCTTT.

The chain uses TRBV5-6 and TRBJ1-5; 9 nucleotides align to TRBD1. The length of the CDR3 is 18 residues. The V and J ends lost 3 bases and 1 base, in that order; junction bases with no gene match: 11. Germline CDR1 and CDR2: SGHDT and YYEEEE. The CDR3 DNA reads TGTGCCAGCAGCTGGGGGACAGGGCCCCCCGGGAGCAATCAGCCCCAGCATTTT. Amino acid sequence: CASSWGTGPPGSNQPQHF.

The chain uses TRBV6-5 and TRBJ2-6, with 8 bases fitting TRBD1. CDR1 MNHEY and CDR2 SVGAGI come from the germline V gene. Trimming at V came to 6 bases and at J to 3 bases, leaving 4 bases not matched to a gene. This CDR3 comprises 15 residues. CDR3 region: CASSRQGNGANVLTF. In DNA, the CDR3 is TGTGCCAGCAGCCGACAGGGGAATGGGGCCAACGTCCTGACTTTC.

The genes are TRBV19 and TRBJ1-2, with a possible D match to TRBD1 (5 bases). Germline CDR1 LNHDA, CDR2 SQIVND (reference sequence). V dropped 5 bases and J dropped 6 bases, with 16 bases sitting between them. The CDR3 has 14 amino acids. The CDR3 DNA sequence: TGTGCCAGTAGTGTCCAAGGGGTGGTAGATGGCTACACCTTC. Its protein product is CASSVQGVVDGYTF.

This clone was seen a handful of times. The chain employs TRBV12-5 and TRBJ2-5; 10 bases are shared with TRBD2. The CDR3 extends over 15 amino acids. V trimming: 3 bases; J trimming: 2 bases; junction bases outside the gene matches: 3. CDR1 is LGHNT and CDR2 is FRNRAP in the germline V gene. The CDR3: CASGLLAGGQETQYF. DNA of the CDR3: TGTGCTAGTGGTTTATTAGCGGGAGGACAAGAGACCCAGTACTTC.

CDR3 DNA sequence: TGTGCCAGCAGTGAAATGGCGGTAACTGAAGCTTTCTTT. This codes for CASSEMAVTEAFF. The V gene is TRBV25-1, the J gene TRBJ1-1; no clear D. The germline V gene has CDR1 MGHDK and CDR2 SYGVNS. This CDR3 has 13 residues. V was pared by 2 bases and J by 5 bases, with 9 bases between.

The CDR3 nucleotides are TGTGCCAGCAGCTGGAGACAGTCCCAGTTACCGAACACTGAAGCTTTCTTT. Translated, it gives CASSWRQSQLPNTEAFF. The chain is built from TRBV5-6 and TRBJ1-1; D is possibly TRBD1 (5 bases). The CDR3 covers 17 residues. CDR1 is SGHDT, CDR2 YYEEEE, per germline. V was pared by 3 bases and J by 1 base, with 19 bases between.

The rearrangement links TRBV7-8 to TRBJ2-7, with D maybe TRBD2 (6 bases). V was trimmed by 5 bases and J by 2 bases, leaving 10 bases between them. CDR3 size: 13 residues. Germline V gene sequence: CDR1 SGHVS, CDR2 FQNEAQ. Here the CDR3 DNA reads TGTGCCAGCAGCATCCCGGGGGCCTACGAGCAGTACGTC. Translating gives CASSIPGAYEQYV.

This sequence joins TRBV6-5 and TRBJ1-6; the match to TRBD1 covers 8 bases. Germline V CDR1 and CDR2: MNHEY, SVGAGI. V shed 2 bases, J shed 6 bases, and the junction held 6 bases outside the gene matches. The CDR3 sequence is 16 residues long. CDR3 in DNA: TGTGCCAGCAGTTACGGGCAGGGGGCGGGTAATTCACCCCTCCACTTT. Encoded protein: CASSYGQGAGNSPLHF.